The 22 T cell receptor beta chains below come from one sample, sequenced in a study of T cells in Graves' hyperthyroidism and ophthalmopathy. Template material for amplifying TCR beta CDR3 regions consisted of RNA transcripts. A set of HTBI primers served as the primers for a first-round RT-PCR of the TCR CDR3. MiXCR was run by TCRdb on the multiplex PCR reads, yielding one entry per CDR3 protein. The sample has a few hundred thousand distinct CDR3 sequences; approximately 14% are singletons. The source material was blood. The receptor source for this set is a woman aged 30 to 39 with Graves' hyperthyroidism that later progressed to Graves' ophthalmopathy.

This clonotype was counted at least ten times. J is TRBJ1-2 and V is TRBV2; no firm D call. V lost 6 bases and J 2 bases, leaving 13 bases between the germline ends. In germline, CDR1 is SNHLY, CDR2 FYNNEI. The length of the CDR3 is 14 residues. This CDR3 is CASSLNPRNYGYTF. The CDR3 coding sequence is TGTGCCAGCAGCTTGAACCCGAGGAACTATGGCTACACCTTC.

CDR3 coding DNA: TGCGCCAGCAGCCAAGATAGGGTAAGCCTCGAGCAGTACTTC. Its protein product is CASSQDRVSLEQYF. The V and J genes are TRBV4-1 and TRBJ2-7; D gene uncertain. The CDR3 is 14 amino acids. Trimming stripped 0 bases from V and 6 bases from J, with 12 bases between. Germline V gives CDR1 MGHRA, CDR2 YSYEKL.

This clonotype was seen many times. The CDR3: CASGLPLRVATF. The CDR3 DNA sequence: TGTGCTAGTGGTTTGCCCCTCCGTGTCGCCACCTTC. The chain has TRBV12-5 and TRBJ1-2; the D is unclear. The germline V gene encodes CDR1 LGHNT and CDR2 FRNRAP. CDR3 size: 12 residues. V gave up 2 bases and J gave up 13 bases, with 14 bases separating them.

This clonotype was found many times. The chain uses TRBV5-6 and TRBJ2-7, with 14 positions matching TRBD2. CDR1 and CDR2 (germline): SGHDT, YYEEEE. The CDR3 has 17 residues. The V and J ends lost 3 bases and 3 bases, in that order; junction bases with no gene match: 8. CDR3: CASSSWTSGRTGYEQYF. CDR3 nucleotides: TGTGCCAGCAGCTCATGGACTAGCGGGAGGACCGGCTACGAGCAGTACTTC.

This chain uses TRBV5-8 with TRBJ2-7, with TRBD1 matching over 11 bases. V was clipped by 4 bases and J by 2 bases; unmatched bases: 8. The CDR3 spans 16 residues. Germline values: CDR1 SGHTS, CDR2 YDEGEE. The CDR3 region is CASSLPKGQGAYEQYF. In DNA form, the CDR3 reads TGTGCCAGCAGCCTCCCAAAGGGACAGGGGGCCTACGAGCAGTACTTC.

This clonotype was detected many times. The rearrangement links TRBV18 to TRBJ1-5; unclear D gene. The CDR3 extends over 12 amino acids. Trimming took 5 bases from V and 5 from J, leaving 7 bases between them. Germline V gene data show CDR1 as KGHSH and CDR2 as LQKENI. The CDR3 DNA reads TGTGCCAGCTCATCTCAGGATCAGCCCCAGCATTTT. It codes for CASSSQDQPQHF.

The chain uses TRBV6-1 and TRBJ2-7; 9 positions agree with TRBD2. The CDR3 extends over 15 amino acids. Germline V gives CDR1 MNHNS, CDR2 SASEGT. Losses at the gene ends were 6 bases for V and 4 bases for J; bases not matched to a gene: 10. CDR3 loop: CASRAPLAGVYEQYF. The CDR3 nucleotides read TGTGCCAGCAGAGCCCCTTTAGCGGGAGTGTACGAGCAGTACTTC.

This clonotype was seen many times. The chain combines TRBV28 with TRBJ2-2; perhaps D is TRBD1 or TRBD2 (5 bases each). With 2 bases removed from V and 5 bases from J, the gap between germline ends came to 18 bases. This CDR3 is built from 17 residues. Germline V gene data show CDR1 as MDHEN and CDR2 as SYDVKM. In DNA form, the CDR3 reads TGTGCCAGCAGTTTAATGATAGGGGTGTCGGGAACCGGGGAGCTGTTTTTT. Translated: CASSLMIGVSGTGELFF.

This clonotype was counted only a few times. This chain joins TRBV19 and TRBJ1-3; D is perhaps TRBD1 (5 bases). Trimming pared 5 bases from V and 4 bases from J, leaving 12 bases between. Looked up from germline, CDR1 is LNHDA and CDR2 is SQIVND (reference sequence). The length of the CDR3 is 14 residues. This chain's CDR3 is CASSWGTAGNTIYF. For the CDR3, the DNA is TGTGCCAGTAGTTGGGGGACCGCAGGAAACACCATATATTTT. Based on the CDR3 plus reference TRBV19 and TRBJ1-3, the full variable domain is DGGITQSPKYLFRKEGQNVTLSCEQNLNHDAMYWYRQDPGQGLRLIYYSQIVNDFQKGDIAEGYSVSREKKESFPLTVTSAQKNPTAFYLCASSWGTAGNTIYFGEGSWLTVV.

This clonotype was observed a few times. The chain combines TRBV29-1 with TRBJ2-2; D is unresolved. This CDR3 spans 14 amino acids. Trimming stripped 1 base from V and 0 bases from J, with 6 bases between. Germline V gene lookup returns CDR1 SQVTM and CDR2 ANQGSEA. Here the CDR3 reads CSVEGNPNTGELFF. In DNA form, the CDR3 reads TGCAGCGTTGAAGGGAACCCGAACACCGGGGAGCTGTTTTTT.

This clonotype came up many times. The chain uses TRBV6-1 and TRBJ1-4; possibly TRBD1 for D (6 bases). Germline CDR1 MNHNS, CDR2 SASEGT. The CDR3 extends over 17 amino acids. Between the trimmed V and J ends, which lost 5 bases and 1 base, there was a span of 17 bases. The CDR3 loop is CASSSRDTRGTNEKLFF. The DNA of the CDR3 is TGTGCCAGCAGTTCCCGGGACACCAGGGGAACTAATGAAAAACTGTTTTTT.

The V gene is TRBV18, the J gene TRBJ2-1, with D perhaps given as TRBD1 or TRBD2 (6 bases each). V lost 3 bases and J 7 bases, leaving 13 bases between the germline ends. The CDR3 covers 14 residues. CDR1 and CDR2 from the germline V gene are KGHSH and LQKENI. The CDR3 region is CASSPDSGGNEQFF. The CDR3 DNA reads as TGTGCCAGCTCACCGGACAGTGGGGGGAATGAGCAGTTCTTC.

This clonotype was recorded a few times. V is TRBV6-1 and J is TRBJ1-2, with a tentative D call TRBD1 (6 bases). This CDR3 has 13 residues. Trimming stripped 6 bases from V and 2 bases from J, with 10 bases between. Germline V lookup: CDR1 MNHNS, CDR2 SASEGT. CDR3 sequence reads: CASRQQGNYGYTF. The CDR3 coding sequence is TGTGCCAGCAGACAACAGGGAAACTATGGCTACACCTTC.

Ten or more counts support this clonotype. The rearrangement uses TRBV20-1 and TRBJ2-1; D ambiguous. This CDR3 contains 13 residues. Germline loops: CDR1 DFQATT, CDR2 SNEGSKA (reference sequence). V was clipped by 2 bases and J by 6 bases, with 11 bases between them. CDR3 DNA: TGCAGTGCTAGATTTCCACTTGGCAATGAGCAGTTCTTC. This translates into CSARFPLGNEQFF.

This clonotype appeared many times. This sequence joins TRBV20-1 and TRBJ2-3, with D possibly matching TRBD1 (5 bases). CDR3 size: 14 residues. Germline CDR1 is DFQATT and CDR2 is SNEGSKA (reference sequence). V was cut by 5 bases and J by 1 base, with 13 bases left in between. As DNA, the CDR3 is TGCAGTGCTTGCACCCTACAGGGCACAGATACGCAGTATTTT. Translation gives CSACTLQGTDTQYF.

A single count supports this clonotype. The chain couples TRBV7-2 to TRBJ2-1, with 10 nucleotides matching TRBD2. V was pared by 6 bases and J by 7 bases, with 6 bases of the junction left unmatched. Germline values: CDR1 SGHTA, CDR2 FQGNSA. The CDR3 sequence is 14 residues long. CDR3 sequence reads: CASSPSGRINEQFF. CDR3 DNA sequence: TGTGCCAGCAGTCCTAGCGGGAGAATAAATGAGCAGTTCTTC.

In this sample, this clonotype turned up a few times. The chain uses TRBV7-2 and TRBJ2-1; D may match TRBD1 or TRBD2 (5 bases each). V lost 0 bases to trimming and J lost 10 bases, with 16 bases between them. The germline V gene encodes CDR1 SGHTA and CDR2 FQGNSA. The CDR3 consists of 15 residues. The CDR3 sequence is CASSLAGTGRGEQFF. The CDR3 nucleotides read TGTGCCAGCAGCTTAGCGGGGACGGGTAGAGGAGAGCAGTTCTTC. The full variable domain, in which reference TRBV7-2 and TRBJ2-1 provide the parts outside the CDR3, is GAGVSQSPSNKVTEKGKDVELRCDPISGHTALYWYRQSLGQGLEFLIYFQGNSAPDKSGLPSDRFSAERTGGSVSTLTIQRTQQEDSAVYLCASSLAGTGRGEQFFGPGTRLTVL.

This clonotype was seen repeatedly, ten times or more. This chain links TRBV5-1 with TRBJ2-3; TRBD2 aligns across 9 bases. CDR3 length: 16 amino acids. Germline-derived CDR1 and CDR2 are SGHRS and YFSETQ. The junction had 8 bases not matched to a gene; V was cut back by 0 bases and J by 6 bases. The CDR3 loop is CASSLALAGTGDTQYF. The CDR3, as DNA: TGCGCCAGCAGCTTGGCCCTAGCGGGAACCGGGGATACGCAGTATTTT.

This clonotype was detected many times. V usage is TRBV12-3 or TRBV12-4 and J usage is TRBJ2-5; D gene unclear. Trimming removed 4 bases from V and 5 bases from J, with 14 bases in between. There are 14 residues in the CDR3. This CDR3 is CASSSTGLRETQYF. The CDR3 region has the DNA TGTGCCAGCAGTTCCACCGGGCTCCGCGAGACCCAGTACTTC.

The chain is built from TRBV10-1 and TRBJ2-1; either TRBD1 or TRBD2 may fit D (5 bases each). This CDR3 has 15 amino acids. V was shortened by 10 bases and J by 8 bases, with 24 bases between the two germline ends. CDR1 WNHNN and CDR2 SYGVQD come from the germline V gene (reference sequence). The CDR3 spells CANQEGPKRTDEQFF. In DNA form, the CDR3 reads TGCGCCAACCAAGAGGGGCCAAAGCGTACAGATGAGCAGTTCTTC.

The chain carries TRBV18 and TRBJ2-3; D gene uncertain. The CDR3 is 17 residues long. Germline V lookup: CDR1 KGHSH, CDR2 LQKENI. V was clipped by 6 bases and J by 0 bases, with 19 bases between them. The CDR3 reads CASSPTRATFSTDTQYF. The DNA for the CDR3 is TGTGCCAGCTCCCCCACAAGAGCGACATTTAGCACAGATACGCAGTATTTT.

This clonotype was seen ten or more times. J is TRBJ1-2 and V is TRBV20-1; D perhaps matches TRBD1 (5 bases). The CDR3 is made up of 15 amino acids. V lost 5 bases and J lost 3, with 19 bases in between. CDR1 DFQATT and CDR2 SNEGSKA come from the germline V gene (reference sequence). CDR3 DNA sequence: TGCAGTGCTCCCCCCCTGTTCTGGGGCGACTATGGCTACACCTTC. Translation: CSAPPLFWGDYGYTF.